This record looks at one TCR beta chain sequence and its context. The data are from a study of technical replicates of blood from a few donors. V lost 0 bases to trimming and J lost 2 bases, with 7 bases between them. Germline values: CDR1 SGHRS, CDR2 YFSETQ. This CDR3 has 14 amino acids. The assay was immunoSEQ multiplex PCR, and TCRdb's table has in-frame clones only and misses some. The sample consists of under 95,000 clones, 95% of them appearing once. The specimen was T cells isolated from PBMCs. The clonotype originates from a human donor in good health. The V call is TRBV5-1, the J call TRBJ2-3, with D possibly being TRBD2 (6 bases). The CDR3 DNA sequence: TGCGCCAGCAGCTTGGCTAGCGCCACAGATACGCAGTATTTT. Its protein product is CASSLASATDTQYF.